This T cell receptor (beta chain) was sequenced during a study of low-dose radiotherapy and immunotherapy resistance in tumors. V was trimmed by 0 bases and J by 4 bases, leaving 10 bases between them. The CDR3 has 15 residues. Per germline, CDR1 LGHDT and CDR2 YNNKEL (reference sequence). This sample's time point: before trial treatment. Priming of first-strand cDNA relied on TRAV- and TRBV-specific primers (covering alpha and beta chains). TCR amplification involved about 19 PCR cycles with a constant-region primer and V-primer adapter. TCRdb re-called the reads through MiXCR, storing one row per CDR3 protein. The top ten hold around 10% of the sample, which has around 69,000 distinct CDR3 sequences, around 31% seen once.

The clonotype originates from a female donor with ovarian cancer. The sequencing used PBMCs, collected before treatment. This chain uses TRBV3-1 with TRBJ2-1; D gene uncertain. The CDR3 DNA sequence: TGTGCCAGCAGCCAAGATCGACTTCAATACAATGAGCAGTTCTTC. Its translation: CASSQDRLQYNEQFF.